This TCR beta chain was retrieved from a study of early T cells in non-severe SARS-CoV-2 infection. Germline V gives CDR1 LGHDT, CDR2 YNNKEL (reference sequence). This CDR3 contains 12 residues. V was pared by 0 bases and J by 5 bases, with 4 bases between. Individual cDNA molecules were tagged with unique molecular identifiers, the study reported. TCRdb passed the 5' RACE reads through MiXCR, listing each CDR3 protein once. This sample has tens of thousands of distinct CDR3 sequences, with 5.5% to 7.5% found just once. The source of this sequence is an adult who was a healthcare worker with PCR-confirmed SARS-CoV-2 infection or an uninfected control (not recorded which). Material for sequencing was whole blood. V and J are TRBV3-1 and TRBJ2-5, with D unclear. This CDR3 is CASSQDLETQYF. CDR3 in DNA: TGTGCCAGCAGCCAAGATCTGGAGACCCAGTACTTC.